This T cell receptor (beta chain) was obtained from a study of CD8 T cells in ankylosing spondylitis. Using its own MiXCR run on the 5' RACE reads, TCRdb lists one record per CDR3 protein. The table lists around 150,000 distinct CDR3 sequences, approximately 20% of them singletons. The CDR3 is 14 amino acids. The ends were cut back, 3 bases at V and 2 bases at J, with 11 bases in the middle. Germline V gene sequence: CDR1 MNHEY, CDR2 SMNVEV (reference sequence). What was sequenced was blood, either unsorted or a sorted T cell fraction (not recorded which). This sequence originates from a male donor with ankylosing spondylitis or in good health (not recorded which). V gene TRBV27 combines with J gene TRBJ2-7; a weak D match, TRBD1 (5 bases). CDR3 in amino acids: CASSLGLETYEQYF. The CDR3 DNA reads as TGTGCCAGCAGTTTGGGGCTCGAAACCTACGAGCAGTACTTC.